This T cell receptor beta chain stems from a study of T cells after yellow fever vaccination. As for the study in general: Where fractions had low cell numbers, libraries were prepared from them with the SMART-Seq v4 Ultra Low Input RNA kit.

The CDR3 has 13 residues. Per the germline V gene, CDR1 is SNHLY and CDR2 is FYNNEI. Between the trimmed V and J ends, which lost 7 bases and 5 bases, there was a span of 12 bases. Study findings and constraints: At about 97% for CD4 and about 88% for CD8, most primary-vaccination clones showed up again after the booster.

Ten or more counts support this clonotype. What it binds is unknown. As TCR cDNA was made by 5'RACE template switching, a universal primer site and UMIs were added. Each CDR3 protein is one row after TCRdb ran MiXCR on the 5' RACE reads. Here the sample spans some 160,000 distinct CDR3 sequences, around 7.3% being singletons. The starting material was CD4+ T cells sorted from PBMCs, obtained about 5 days after the first yellow fever vaccination. The chain combines TRBV2 with TRBJ1-5; D is unresolved. This receptor was identified in a man between 18 and 35 years old who received the YFV17D yellow fever vaccine. The CDR3 reads CASKLGMDQPQHF. The CDR3 bases are TGTGCCAGCAAGCTGGGAATGGATCAGCCCCAGCATTTT. The full variable domain, completed using reference TRBV2 and TRBJ1-5, is EPEVTQTPSHQVTQMGQEVILRCVPISNHLYFYWYRQILGQKVEFLVSFYNNEISEKSEIFDDQFSVERPDGSNFTLKIRSTKLEDSAMYFCASKLGMDQPQHFGDGTRLSIL.